One sample yielded the 14 T cell receptor beta chains listed below, sequenced in a study of blood T cell repertoires in COVID-19. Clones were sequenced by immunoSEQ multiplex PCR, and TCRdb holds only the in-frame ones, with some missing. The sample includes over 400,000 clones, roughly 91% of them seen just once. What was sequenced was peripheral blood. These receptors were obtained from a woman aged 45-65 years with COVID-19, enrolled during active disease.

This clone was recorded only once. The J gene is TRBJ1-3, the V gene TRBV30; D is uncertain. Deletions cut 0 bases from V and 3 bases from J, with 6 bases between. This CDR3 has 13 residues. Germline V gene sequence: CDR1 GTSNPN, CDR2 SVGIG (reference sequence). CDR3 sequence reads: CAWSVAYGNTIYF. As DNA, the CDR3 is TGTGCCTGGAGTGTAGCCTATGGAAACACCATATATTTT.

The chain employs TRBV4-1 and TRBJ1-2; D call uncertain. CDR1 and CDR2 from the germline V gene are MGHRA and YSYEKL. The V end was cut by 1 base, the J end by 2 bases, with 5 bases between. This CDR3 has 13 amino acids. The CDR3 sequence is CASSQVQNYGYTF. CDR3 nucleotide sequence: TGCGCCAGCAGCCAAGTGCAGAACTATGGCTACACCTTC.

The chain is built from TRBV6-5 and TRBJ1-2; D possibly corresponds to TRBD1 (6 bases). The germline V and J ends were trimmed by 6 bases and 4 bases, with 12 bases remaining between them. The CDR3 runs to 13 residues. The V gene's germline CDR1 is MNHEY and CDR2 SVGAGI. The CDR3 reads CASSQGFSYGYTF. CDR3 nucleotide sequence: TGTGCCAGCAGCCAGGGGTTCAGCTATGGCTACACCTTC.

The gene calls are TRBV9 and TRBJ1-2; possible D gene TRBD1, 5 bases. Germline assignment: CDR1 SGDLS and CDR2 YYNGEE. V lost 0 bases, J lost 3 bases, and 15 bases lay in between. This CDR3 is built from 16 residues. This chain's CDR3 is CASSVGRGRGYYGYTF. The CDR3 DNA reads TGTGCCAGCAGCGTAGGGAGGGGACGGGGCTACTATGGCTACACCTTC.

V gene TRBV19 combines with J gene TRBJ1-5, with D possibly being TRBD1 (6 bases). The germline CDR1 and CDR2 sequences are LNHDA and SQIVND (reference sequence). Trimming stripped 5 bases from V and 5 bases from J, with 10 bases between. The CDR3 has 13 amino acids. Written as DNA, the CDR3 is TGTGCCAGTAGTCCAACAGGGTATCAGCCCCAGCATTTT. Protein: CASSPTGYQPQHF. Looking up the rest from reference TRBV19 and TRBJ1-5 gives the full variable domain: DGGITQSPKYLFRKEGQNVTLSCEQNLNHDAMYWYRQDPGQGLRLIYYSQIVNDFQKGDIAEGYSVSREKKESFPLTVTSAQKNPTAFYLCASSPTGYQPQHFGDGTRLSIL.

This chain uses TRBV5-4 with TRBJ1-1; no reliable D call. Germline assignment: CDR1 SGHNT and CDR2 YYREEE (reference sequence). This CDR3 is built from 14 residues. V was trimmed by 0 bases and J by 11 bases, leaving 17 bases between them. CDR3 loop: CASSLDGSAGRAFF. The CDR3 DNA reads TGTGCCAGCAGCTTGGACGGAAGTGCGGGCCGGGCTTTCTTT.

V and J are TRBV5-4 and TRBJ2-7, with 11 bases aligning to TRBD1. The CDR3 spans 15 residues. V was clipped by 0 bases and J by 5 bases; unmatched bases: 4. Looked up from germline, CDR1 is SGHNT and CDR2 is YYREEE (reference sequence). The CDR3 region has the DNA TGTGCCAGCAGCTTGGTTGGACAGGGGGCGGACGAGCAGTACTTC. As protein: CASSLVGQGADEQYF.

The chain joins TRBV27 to TRBJ1-5, with D possibly matching TRBD1 (5 bases). Germline assignment: CDR1 MNHEY and CDR2 SMNVEV (reference sequence). CDR3 length: 14 residues. With 5 bases removed from V and 7 bases from J, the gap between germline ends came to 15 bases. The CDR3 region has the DNA TGTGCCAGCAGTCCCCGGGGGGAGCAACAGCCCCAGCATTTT. As protein: CASSPRGEQQPQHF.

The chain recombines TRBV19 with TRBJ1-2; possible D gene TRBD1, 6 bases. CDR3 size: 14 residues. Germline-derived CDR1 and CDR2 are LNHDA and SQIVND (reference sequence). The V and J ends lost 4 bases and 1 base respectively, with 10 bases between them. This CDR3 is CASSKDSNNYGYTF. The CDR3 DNA follows: TGTGCCAGTAGTAAGGACAGCAATAACTATGGCTACACCTTC. The whole variable domain, filled in from reference TRBV19 and TRBJ1-2, reads DGGITQSPKYLFRKEGQNVTLSCEQNLNHDAMYWYRQDPGQGLRLIYYSQIVNDFQKGDIAEGYSVSREKKESFPLTVTSAQKNPTAFYLCASSKDSNNYGYTFGSGTRLTVV.

The V and J genes are TRBV5-4 and TRBJ2-7; 7 bases line up with TRBD1. V lost 3 bases, J lost 4 bases, and 7 bases stayed unmatched. Germline CDR1 is SGHNT and CDR2 is YYREEE (reference sequence). The CDR3 has 14 residues. For the CDR3, the DNA is TGTGCCAGCAGCTCTGCCTTGACAGGGTACGAGCAGTACTTC. It encodes CASSSALTGYEQYF.

This chain joins TRBV24-1 and TRBJ2-5; 13 nucleotides align to TRBD2. In germline, CDR1 is KGHDR, CDR2 SFDVKD. V was clipped by 9 bases and J by 7 bases; unmatched bases: 4. This CDR3 contains 13 residues. The chain's CDR3 is CATGTSGARTQYF. The DNA for the CDR3 is TGTGCCACCGGGACTAGCGGGGCCCGGACCCAGTACTTC.

This clone has more than one count but fewer than ten. The J gene is TRBJ1-2, the V gene TRBV5-1, with 9 positions matching TRBD1. V shed 0 bases, J shed 7 bases, and the junction held 7 bases outside the gene matches. CDR3 length: 15 amino acids. The germline V gene has CDR1 SGHRS and CDR2 YFSETQ. The CDR3 coding sequence is TGCGCCAGCAGCTTGGACAGGGGGCGCCTATCTGGCTACACCTTC. Translated, it gives CASSLDRGRLSGYTF.

The chain recombines TRBV24-1 with TRBJ2-3; D is possibly TRBD1 (5 bases). CDR3 length: 15 residues. Germline V CDR1 and CDR2: KGHDR, SFDVKD. The V end was cut by 3 bases, the J end by 0 bases, with 9 bases between. CDR3 DNA sequence: TGTGCCACCAGTGATCAGAACAGGAGCACAGATACGCAGTATTTT. This sequence encodes CATSDQNRSTDTQYF.

This clone has a single count. J is TRBJ2-1 and V is TRBV29-1; 11 bases are shared with TRBD2. Trimming at V came to 7 bases and at J to 4 bases, leaving 6 bases not matched to a gene. This CDR3 is built from 14 residues. The germline CDR1 and CDR2 sequences are SQVTM and ANQGSEA. The CDR3, as DNA: TGCAGCGCAGGATTAGCGGGGGGGTACAATGAGCAGTTCTTC. It is translated as CSAGLAGGYNEQFF.